Detailed here is one TCR beta chain. Its antigen is not identified. One junction end does not reproduce the germline sequence, and a read error may be involved. The sample comes from a study of blood T cells in healthy people across ages. In the study overall: With template switching, about one barcoded beta molecule was captured per two T cells. Study results and caveats: Long-lived donors exceeded aged donors in naive CD4+ cells and diversity.

Primers used in a second PCR of roughly 7 to 12 cycles were a sample-barcoded 5' primer and a J-beta primer mix. MiXCR, applied by TCRdb to the 5' RACE reads, yields one record per CDR3 protein. The sample yields some 900,000 distinct CDR3 sequences, less than 35% seen once. Per-sample PBMC isolation yielded at least 7 million cells. RNA extraction gave at least 5 micrograms of total RNA per sample. What was sequenced was blood. This receptor was taken from a woman older than 75 in good health.

The CDR3 protein is CASSPIQGGEKRFF. The CDR3 DNA sequence: TGTGCCAGTTCCCCCATCCAAGGAGGTGAAAAACGGTTTTTT. This rearrangement joins TRBV12-3 or TRBV12-4 to TRBJ1-4; D is ambiguous. The CDR3 contains 14 residues.